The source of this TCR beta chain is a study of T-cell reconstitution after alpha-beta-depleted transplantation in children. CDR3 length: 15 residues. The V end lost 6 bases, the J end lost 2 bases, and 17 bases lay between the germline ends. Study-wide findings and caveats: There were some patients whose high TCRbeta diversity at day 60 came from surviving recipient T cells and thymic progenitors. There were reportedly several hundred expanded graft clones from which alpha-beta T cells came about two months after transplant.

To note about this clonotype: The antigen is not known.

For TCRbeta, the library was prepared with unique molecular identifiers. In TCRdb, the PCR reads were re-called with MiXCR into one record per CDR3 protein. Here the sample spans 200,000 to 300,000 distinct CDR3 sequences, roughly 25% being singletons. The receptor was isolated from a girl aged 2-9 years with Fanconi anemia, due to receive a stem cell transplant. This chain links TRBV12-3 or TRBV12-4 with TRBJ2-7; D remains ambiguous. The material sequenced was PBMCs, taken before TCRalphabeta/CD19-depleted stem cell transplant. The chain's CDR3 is CASSPSGSLPYEQYF. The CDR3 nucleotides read TGTGCCAGCAGCCCCTCCGGCAGCCTTCCCTACGAGCAGTACTTC.